Each of the 11 T cell receptor beta chains below was sequenced from the same sample in a study of blood T cell repertoires in COVID-19. TCRdb's table, derived via immunoSEQ multiplex PCR, lists solely in-frame clones and lacks some. The sample lists about 160,000 clones; 84% were seen once. The source material was peripheral blood. The receptors here all came from an older man with acute or convalescent COVID-19.

The rearrangement links TRBV7-9 to TRBJ2-7; 7 nucleotides match TRBD1. With V trimmed by 5 bases and J by 4 bases, 11 bases remained unmatched. CDR3 length: 15 amino acids. Germline CDR1 reads SEHNR; CDR2 reads FQNEAQ (reference sequence). CDR3 region: CASSPGTVAAYEQYF. The CDR3 nucleotides are TGTGCCAGCAGCCCCGGGACAGTGGCGGCGTACGAGCAGTACTTC.

This clone was observed a handful of times. This rearrangement joins TRBV11-2 to TRBJ1-2; D may be TRBD1 (6 bases). Germline loops: CDR1 SGHAT, CDR2 FQNNGV. Deletions cut 0 bases from V and 11 bases from J, with 16 bases between. This CDR3 spans 14 amino acids. Here the CDR3 DNA reads TGTGCCAGCAGCTTAGATCGAGGTCAGGGGAAATACACCTTC. As protein: CASSLDRGQGKYTF.

The sample holds one count of this clone. J is TRBJ2-2 and V is TRBV6-5; TRBD2 aligns across 8 bases. V shed 8 bases and J 4 bases; nucleotides not matched to a gene: 9. Germline assignment: CDR1 MNHEY and CDR2 SVGAGI. This CDR3 contains 15 residues. The chain's CDR3 is CASREGLGGTGELFF. In DNA form, the CDR3 reads TGTGCCAGCCGAGAGGGACTAGGAGGCACCGGGGAGCTGTTTTTT.

This chain joins TRBV14 and TRBJ2-7; D is unresolved. The V end lost 3 bases, the J end lost 3 bases, and 6 bases lay between the germline ends. The CDR3 is made up of 12 amino acids. Germline-derived CDR1 and CDR2 are SGHDN and FVKESK. The chain's CDR3 is CASSQSLYEQYF. The CDR3 nucleotides are TGTGCCAGCAGCCAGAGTCTCTACGAGCAGTACTTC.

To note about this clone: Other DNA sequences in the sample encode the same CDR3. The V gene is TRBV6-5, the J gene TRBJ2-6; no firm D call. The ends were cut back, 6 bases at V and 0 bases at J, with 6 bases in the middle. Germline-derived CDR1 and CDR2 are MNHEY and SVGAGI. The CDR3 covers 14 residues. The CDR3 spells CASSPSSGANVLTF. In nucleotides, the CDR3 is TGTGCCAGCAGCCCCAGCTCTGGGGCCAACGTCCTGACTTTC.

The chain combines TRBV3-1 (or the pseudogene TRBV3-2) with TRBJ1-2; unclear D gene. Germline lookup yields CDR1 LGHDT and CDR2 YNNKEL (reference sequence). CDR3 length: 12 amino acids. V was trimmed by 7 bases and J by 4 bases, leaving 10 bases between them. CDR3: CASKNKVYGYTF. In DNA, the CDR3 is TGTGCCAGCAAGAACAAAGTCTATGGCTACACCTTC.

This chain's CDR3 is CATSSRGDTQYF. DNA for the CDR3: TGTGCCACCAGCTCTCGAGGGGATACGCAGTATTTT. This rearrangement joins TRBV15 to TRBJ2-3, with a tentative D call TRBD2 (5 bases). In germline, CDR1 is LNHNV, CDR2 YYDKDF (reference sequence). There are 12 residues in the CDR3. V lost 5 bases, J lost 6 bases, and 9 bases lay in between.

The chain uses TRBV27 and TRBJ2-5; tentatively, D is TRBD1 (6 bases). Germline loops: CDR1 MNHEY, CDR2 SMNVEV (reference sequence). With 5 bases removed from V and 3 bases from J, the gap between germline ends came to 16 bases. The CDR3 extends over 15 amino acids. The CDR3 nucleotides are TGTGCCAGCAGTCCCTATGACACAGGGAAAGAGACCCAGTACTTC. The encoded protein is CASSPYDTGKETQYF.

This chain uses TRBV25-1 with TRBJ2-7; perhaps TRBD1 as D (6 bases). Germline CDR1 is MGHDK and CDR2 is SYGVNS. V gave up 3 bases and J gave up 4 bases, with 10 bases separating them. CDR3 length equals 13 residues. The CDR3 loop reads CASSDGGWYEQYF. CDR3 nucleotide sequence: TGTGCCAGCAGTGATGGGGGCTGGTACGAGCAGTACTTC.

This clone was found many times. The rearrangement links TRBV6-6 to TRBJ2-7, with TRBD1 matching over 10 bases. This CDR3 spans 16 amino acids. V lost 6 bases, J lost 3 bases, and 11 bases stayed unmatched. CDR1 MNHNY and CDR2 SVGAGI come from the germline V gene (reference sequence). The CDR3 spells CASRFKTGGQIYEQYF. The DNA for the CDR3 is TGTGCCAGCAGATTTAAGACAGGGGGCCAGATCTACGAGCAGTACTTC.

This clone has just one count. The chain couples TRBV15 to TRBJ2-7, with 13 bases aligning to TRBD2. CDR1 and CDR2 (germline): LNHNV, YYDKDF (reference sequence). The CDR3 is made up of 15 amino acids. With 2 bases clipped from V and 4 bases from J, the junction kept 2 bases outside the gene matches. The CDR3 DNA is TGTGCCACCAGCAGAAGGACTAGCGGGAGTTACGAGCAGTACTTC. It codes for CATSRRTSGSYEQYF.